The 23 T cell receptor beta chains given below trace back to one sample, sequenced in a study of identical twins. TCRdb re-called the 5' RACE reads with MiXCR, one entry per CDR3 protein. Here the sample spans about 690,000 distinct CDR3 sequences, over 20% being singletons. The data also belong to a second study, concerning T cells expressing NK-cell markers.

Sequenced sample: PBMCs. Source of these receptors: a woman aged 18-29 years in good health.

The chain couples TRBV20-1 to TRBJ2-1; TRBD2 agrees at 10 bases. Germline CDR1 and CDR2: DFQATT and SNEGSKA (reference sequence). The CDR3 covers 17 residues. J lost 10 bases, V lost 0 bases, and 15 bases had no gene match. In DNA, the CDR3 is TGCAGTGCTAGAGATCAGGTCCTTAGCGGGAGGTTGGAGGAGCAGTTCTTC. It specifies CSARDQVLSGRLEEQFF.

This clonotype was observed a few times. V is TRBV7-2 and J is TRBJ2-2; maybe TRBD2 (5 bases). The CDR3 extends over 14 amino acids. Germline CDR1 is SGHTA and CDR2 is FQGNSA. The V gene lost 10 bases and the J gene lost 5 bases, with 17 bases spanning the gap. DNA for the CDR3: TGTGCCACCACCGGGTTACGGGGTACCGGGGAGCTGTTTTTT. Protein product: CATTGLRGTGELFF.

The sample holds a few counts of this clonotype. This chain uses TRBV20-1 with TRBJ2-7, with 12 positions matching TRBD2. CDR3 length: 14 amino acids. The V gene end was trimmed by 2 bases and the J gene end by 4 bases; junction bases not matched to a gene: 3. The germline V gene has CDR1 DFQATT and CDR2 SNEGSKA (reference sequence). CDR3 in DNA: TGCAGTGCTAGAACGGGACTAGCGGGTTACGAGCAGTACTTC. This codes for CSARTGLAGYEQYF.

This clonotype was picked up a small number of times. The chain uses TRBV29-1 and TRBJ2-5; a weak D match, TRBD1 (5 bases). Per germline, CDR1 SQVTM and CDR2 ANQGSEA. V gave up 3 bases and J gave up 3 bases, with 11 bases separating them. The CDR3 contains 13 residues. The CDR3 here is CSVDPRGKETQYF. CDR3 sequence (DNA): TGCAGCGTTGACCCTAGGGGTAAAGAGACCCAGTACTTC.

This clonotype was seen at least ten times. As DNA, the CDR3 is TGCGCCAGCAGCTTGCAGGGGTCCTATAATTCACCCCTCCACTTT. Amino acid sequence: CASSLQGSYNSPLHF. This chain connects TRBV5-1 to TRBJ1-6; D may be TRBD1 (6 bases). Germline CDR1 reads SGHRS; CDR2 reads YFSETQ. V lost 1 base to trimming and J lost 1 base, with 6 bases between them. The CDR3 sequence is 15 residues long. The full variable domain, with the rest looked up from reference TRBV5-1 and TRBJ1-6, is KAGVTQTPRYLIKTRGQQVTLSCSPISGHRSVSWYQQTPGQGLQFLFEYFSETQRNKGNFPGRFSGRQFSNSRSEMNVSTLELGDSALYLCASSLQGSYNSPLHFGNGTRLTVT.

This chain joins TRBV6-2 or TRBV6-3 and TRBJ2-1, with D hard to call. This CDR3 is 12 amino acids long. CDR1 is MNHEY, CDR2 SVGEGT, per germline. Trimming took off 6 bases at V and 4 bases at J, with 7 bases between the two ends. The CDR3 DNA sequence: TGTGCCAGCAGGGTAGAATACAATGAGCAGTTCTTC. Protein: CASRVEYNEQFF.

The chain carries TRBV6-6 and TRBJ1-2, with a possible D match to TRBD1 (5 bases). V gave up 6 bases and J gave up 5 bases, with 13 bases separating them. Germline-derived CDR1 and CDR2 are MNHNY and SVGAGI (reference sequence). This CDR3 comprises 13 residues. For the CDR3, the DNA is TGTGCCAGCAGCCCGGGACGGCCTTATGGCTACACCTTC. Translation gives CASSPGRPYGYTF.

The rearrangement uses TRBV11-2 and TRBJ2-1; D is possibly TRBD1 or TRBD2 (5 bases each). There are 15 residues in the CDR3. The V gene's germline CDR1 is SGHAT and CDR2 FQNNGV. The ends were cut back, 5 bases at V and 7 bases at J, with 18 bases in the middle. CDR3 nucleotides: TGTGCCAGCAGCCACGGGACGACGGGCAGGAATGAGCAGTTCTTC. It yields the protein CASSHGTTGRNEQFF. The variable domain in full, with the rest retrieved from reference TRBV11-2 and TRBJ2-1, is EAGVAQSPRYKIIEKRQSVAFWCNPISGHATLYWYQQILGQGPKLLIQFQNNGVVDDSQLPKDRFSAERLKGVDSTLKIQPAKLEDSAVYLCASSHGTTGRNEQFFGPGTRLTVL.

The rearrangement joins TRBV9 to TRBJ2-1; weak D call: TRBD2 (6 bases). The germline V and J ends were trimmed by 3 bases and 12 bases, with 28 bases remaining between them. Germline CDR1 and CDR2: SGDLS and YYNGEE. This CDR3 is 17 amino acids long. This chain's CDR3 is CASSARGDSTRTMGQFF. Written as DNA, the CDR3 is TGTGCCAGCAGCGCTCGCGGGGACTCTACCCGGACGATGGGGCAGTTCTTC. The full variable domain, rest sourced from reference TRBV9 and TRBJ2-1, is DSGVTQTPKHLITATGQRVTLRCSPRSGDLSVYWYQQSLDQGLQFLIQYYNGEERAKGNILERFSAQQFPDLHSELNLSSLELGDSALYFCASSARGDSTRTMGQFFGPGTRLTVL.

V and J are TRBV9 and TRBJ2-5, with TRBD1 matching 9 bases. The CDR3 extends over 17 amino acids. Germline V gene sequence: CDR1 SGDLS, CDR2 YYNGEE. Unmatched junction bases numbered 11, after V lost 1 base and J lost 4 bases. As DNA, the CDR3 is TGTGCCAGCAGCGTAAGCCCCGGGACAGGGTTTCCAGAGACCCAGTACTTC. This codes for CASSVSPGTGFPETQYF.

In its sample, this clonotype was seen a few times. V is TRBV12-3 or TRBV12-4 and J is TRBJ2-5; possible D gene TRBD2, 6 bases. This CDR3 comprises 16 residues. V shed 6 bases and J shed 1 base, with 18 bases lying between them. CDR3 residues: CASSCGNLAAQETQYF. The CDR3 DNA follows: TGTGCCAGCAGCTGTGGGAATTTAGCGGCCCAAGAGACCCAGTACTTC.

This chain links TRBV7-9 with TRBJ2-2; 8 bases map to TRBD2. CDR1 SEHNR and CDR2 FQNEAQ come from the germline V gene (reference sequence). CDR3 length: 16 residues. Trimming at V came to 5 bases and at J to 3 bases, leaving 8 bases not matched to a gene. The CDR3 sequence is CASSRLAGGYTGELFF. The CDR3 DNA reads TGTGCCAGCAGCCGGCTCGCGGGGGGCTACACCGGGGAGCTGTTTTTT.

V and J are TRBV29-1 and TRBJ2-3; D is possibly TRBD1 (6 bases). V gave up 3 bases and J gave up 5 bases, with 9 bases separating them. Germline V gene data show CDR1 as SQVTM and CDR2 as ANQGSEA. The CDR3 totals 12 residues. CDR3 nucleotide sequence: TGCAGCGTTGACCCAGGGGAAGATACGCAGTATTTT. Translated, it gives CSVDPGEDTQYF.

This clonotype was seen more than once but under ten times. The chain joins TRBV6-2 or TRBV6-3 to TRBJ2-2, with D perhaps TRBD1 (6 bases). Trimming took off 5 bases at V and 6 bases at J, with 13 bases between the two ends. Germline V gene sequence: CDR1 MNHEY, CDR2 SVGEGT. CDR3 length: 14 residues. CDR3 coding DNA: TGTGCCAGCAGTCTAGACAGGTCCTCCGGGGAGCTGTTTTTT. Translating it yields CASSLDRSSGELFF.

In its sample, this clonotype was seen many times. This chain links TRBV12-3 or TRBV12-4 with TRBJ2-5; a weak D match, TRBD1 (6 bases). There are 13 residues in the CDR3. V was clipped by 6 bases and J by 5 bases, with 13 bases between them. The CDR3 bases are TGTGCCAGCAGAATGACAGGACGGGAGACCCAGTACTTC. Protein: CASRMTGRETQYF.

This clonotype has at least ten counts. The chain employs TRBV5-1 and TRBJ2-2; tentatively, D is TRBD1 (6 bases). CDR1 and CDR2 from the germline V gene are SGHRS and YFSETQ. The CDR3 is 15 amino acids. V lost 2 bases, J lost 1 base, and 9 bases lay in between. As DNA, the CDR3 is TGCGCCAGCAGCTTCGCCAGGGGGAACACCGGGGAGCTGTTTTTT. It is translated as CASSFARGNTGELFF.

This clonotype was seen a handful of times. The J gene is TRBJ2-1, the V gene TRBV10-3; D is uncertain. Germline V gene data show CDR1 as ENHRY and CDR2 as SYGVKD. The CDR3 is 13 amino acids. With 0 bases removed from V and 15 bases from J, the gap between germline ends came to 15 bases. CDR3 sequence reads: CAISESSLRLGFF. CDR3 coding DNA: TGTGCCATCAGTGAGTCAAGTTTGCGACTGGGGTTCTTC.

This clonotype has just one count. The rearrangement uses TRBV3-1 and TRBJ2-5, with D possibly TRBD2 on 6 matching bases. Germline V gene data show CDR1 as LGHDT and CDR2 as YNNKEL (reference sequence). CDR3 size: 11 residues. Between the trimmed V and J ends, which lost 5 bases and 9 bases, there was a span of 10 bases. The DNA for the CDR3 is TGTGCCAGCAGCGCGACTAGTTCCCAGTACTTC. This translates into CASSATSSQYF.

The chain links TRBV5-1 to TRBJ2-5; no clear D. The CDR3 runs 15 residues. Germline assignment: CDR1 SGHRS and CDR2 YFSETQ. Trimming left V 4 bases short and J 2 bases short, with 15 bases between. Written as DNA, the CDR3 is TGCGCCAGCAGCCCGAGGCGTGCCACTCAAGAGACCCAGTACTTC. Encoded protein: CASSPRRATQETQYF.

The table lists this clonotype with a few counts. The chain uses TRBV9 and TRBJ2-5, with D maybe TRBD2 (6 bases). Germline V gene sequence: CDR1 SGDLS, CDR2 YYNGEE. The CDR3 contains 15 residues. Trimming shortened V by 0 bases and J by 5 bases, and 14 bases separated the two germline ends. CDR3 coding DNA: TGTGCCAGCAGCGTAGGAGCTACTGCGGGGGAGACCCAGTACTTC. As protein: CASSVGATAGETQYF. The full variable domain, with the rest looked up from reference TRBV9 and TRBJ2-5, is DSGVTQTPKHLITATGQRVTLRCSPRSGDLSVYWYQQSLDQGLQFLIQYYNGEERAKGNILERFSAQQFPDLHSELNLSSLELGDSALYFCASSVGATAGETQYFGPGTRLLVL.

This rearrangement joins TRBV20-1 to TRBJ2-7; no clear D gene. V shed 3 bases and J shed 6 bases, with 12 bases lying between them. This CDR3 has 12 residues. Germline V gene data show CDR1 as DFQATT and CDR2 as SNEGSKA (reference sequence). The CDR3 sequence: CSARALGAEQYF. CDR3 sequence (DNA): TGCAGTGCTAGGGCCCTAGGCGCCGAGCAGTACTTC.

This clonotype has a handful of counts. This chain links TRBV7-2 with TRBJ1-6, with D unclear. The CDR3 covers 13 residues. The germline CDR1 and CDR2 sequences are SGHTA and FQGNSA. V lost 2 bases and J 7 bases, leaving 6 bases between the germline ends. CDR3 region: CASSLRINSPLHF. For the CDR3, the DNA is TGTGCCAGCAGCTTACGAATCAATTCACCCCTCCACTTT.

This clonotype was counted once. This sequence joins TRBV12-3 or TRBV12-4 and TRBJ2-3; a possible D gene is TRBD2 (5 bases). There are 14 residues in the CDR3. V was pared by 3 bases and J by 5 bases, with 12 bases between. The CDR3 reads CASSFLEGKDTQYF. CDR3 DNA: TGTGCCAGCAGTTTCTTAGAGGGTAAAGATACGCAGTATTTT.